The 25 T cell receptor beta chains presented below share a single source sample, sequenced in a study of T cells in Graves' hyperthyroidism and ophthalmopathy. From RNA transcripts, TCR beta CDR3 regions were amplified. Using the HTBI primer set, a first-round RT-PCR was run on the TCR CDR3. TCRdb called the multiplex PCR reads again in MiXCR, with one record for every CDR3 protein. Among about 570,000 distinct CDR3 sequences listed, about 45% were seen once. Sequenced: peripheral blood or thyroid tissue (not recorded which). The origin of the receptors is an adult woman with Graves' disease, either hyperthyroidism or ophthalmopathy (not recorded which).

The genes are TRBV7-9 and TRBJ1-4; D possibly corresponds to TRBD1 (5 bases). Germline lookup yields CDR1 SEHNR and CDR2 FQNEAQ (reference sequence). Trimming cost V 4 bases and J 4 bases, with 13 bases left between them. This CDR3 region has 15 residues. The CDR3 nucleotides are TGTGCCAGCAGCTCCCCGCAGGGCGGTAATGAAAAACTGTTTTTT. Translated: CASSSPQGGNEKLFF.

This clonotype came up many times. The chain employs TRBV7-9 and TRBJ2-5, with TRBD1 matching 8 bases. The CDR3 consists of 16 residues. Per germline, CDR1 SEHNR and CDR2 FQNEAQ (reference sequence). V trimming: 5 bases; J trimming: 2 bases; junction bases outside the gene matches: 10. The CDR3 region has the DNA TGTGCCAGCAGCCTCCGGGACAGGAGAACACAAGAGACCCAGTACTTC. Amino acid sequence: CASSLRDRRTQETQYF.

The CDR3: CAITPRGGASYNEQFF. CDR3 DNA sequence: TGTGCCATCACCCCGCGTGGGGGGGCGTCCTACAATGAGCAGTTCTTC. This sequence joins TRBV10-3 and TRBJ2-1, with D perhaps TRBD2 (7 bases). The CDR3 extends over 16 amino acids. Trimming cost V 7 bases and J 1 base, with 17 bases left between them. Germline CDR1 ENHRY, CDR2 SYGVKD.

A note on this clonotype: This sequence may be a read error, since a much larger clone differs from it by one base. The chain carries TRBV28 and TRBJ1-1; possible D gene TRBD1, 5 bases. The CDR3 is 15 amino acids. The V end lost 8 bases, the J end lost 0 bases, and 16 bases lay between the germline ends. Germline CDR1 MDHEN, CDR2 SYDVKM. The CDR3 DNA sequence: TGTGCCAGCGGACTGAGCGGGGGGATGAACACTGAAGCTTTCTTT. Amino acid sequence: CASGLSGGMNTEAFF. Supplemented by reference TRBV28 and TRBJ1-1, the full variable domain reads DVKVTQSSRYLVKRTGEKVFLECVQDMDHENMFWYRQDPGLGLRLIYFSYDVKMKEKGDIPEGYSVSREKKERFSLILESASTNQTSMYLCASGLSGGMNTEAFFGQGTRLTVV.

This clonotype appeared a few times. CDR3 sequence: CAWSVRWEREETQYF. CDR3 bases: TGTGCCTGGAGTGTACGGTGGGAGCGGGAAGAGACCCAGTACTTC. This chain joins TRBV30 and TRBJ2-5, with D tentatively TRBD2 (6 bases). This CDR3 has 15 amino acids. Germline V lookup: CDR1 GTSNPN, CDR2 SVGIG (reference sequence). The germline V and J ends were trimmed by 0 bases and 3 bases, with 14 bases remaining between them.

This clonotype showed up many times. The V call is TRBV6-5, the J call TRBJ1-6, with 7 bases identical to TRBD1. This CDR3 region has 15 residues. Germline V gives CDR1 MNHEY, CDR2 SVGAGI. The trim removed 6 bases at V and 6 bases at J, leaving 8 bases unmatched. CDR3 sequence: CASSLNRGSNSPLHF. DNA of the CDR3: TGTGCCAGCAGCTTAAACAGGGGATCTAATTCACCCCTCCACTTT.

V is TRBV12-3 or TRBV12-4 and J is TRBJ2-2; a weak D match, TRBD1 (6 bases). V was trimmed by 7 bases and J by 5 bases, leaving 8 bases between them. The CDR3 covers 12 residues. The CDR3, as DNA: TGTGCCAGCAATGGACAGACCGGGGAGCTGTTTTTT. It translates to CASNGQTGELFF.

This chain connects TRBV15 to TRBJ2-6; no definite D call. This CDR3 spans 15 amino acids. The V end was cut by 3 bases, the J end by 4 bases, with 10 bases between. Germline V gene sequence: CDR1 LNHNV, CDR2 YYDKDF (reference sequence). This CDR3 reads CATSSLTEGANVLTF. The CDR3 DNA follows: TGTGCCACCAGCAGCCTAACCGAAGGGGCCAACGTCCTGACTTTC.

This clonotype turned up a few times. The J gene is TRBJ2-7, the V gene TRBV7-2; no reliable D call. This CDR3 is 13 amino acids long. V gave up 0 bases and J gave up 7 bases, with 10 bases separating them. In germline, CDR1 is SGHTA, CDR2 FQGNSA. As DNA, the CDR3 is TGTGCCAGCAGCTTAGCGCGCCAGGAAGAGCAGTACTTC. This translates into CASSLARQEEQYF.

The CDR3 DNA is TGCAGCAGCGTTCTTGGGGCCCCCCAGCCCCAGCATTTT. This codes for CSSVLGAPQPQHF. J is TRBJ1-5 and V is TRBV29-1, with D perhaps matching TRBD1 (5 bases). Germline CDR1 and CDR2: SQVTM and ANQGSEA. The CDR3 loop spans 13 amino acids. The V and J ends lost 8 bases and 7 bases respectively, with 18 bases between them.

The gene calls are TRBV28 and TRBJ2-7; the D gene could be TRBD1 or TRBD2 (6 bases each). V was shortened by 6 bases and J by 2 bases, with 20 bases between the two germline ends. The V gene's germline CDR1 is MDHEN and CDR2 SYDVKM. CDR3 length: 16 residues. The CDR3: CASRELSSGAAYEQYF. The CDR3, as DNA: TGTGCCAGCAGAGAGTTGAGTTCGGGGGCGGCCTACGAGCAGTACTTC. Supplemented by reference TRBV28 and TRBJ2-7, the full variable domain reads DVKVTQSSRYLVKRTGEKVFLECVQDMDHENMFWYRQDPGLGLRLIYFSYDVKMKEKGDIPEGYSVSREKKERFSLILESASTNQTSMYLCASRELSSGAAYEQYFGPGTRLTVT.

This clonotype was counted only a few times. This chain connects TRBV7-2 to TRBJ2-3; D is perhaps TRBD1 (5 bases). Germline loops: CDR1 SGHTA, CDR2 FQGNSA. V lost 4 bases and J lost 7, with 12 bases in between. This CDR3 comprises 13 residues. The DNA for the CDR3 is TGTGCCAGCAGCTCCCAGGGCCTGAATACGCAGTATTTT. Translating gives CASSSQGLNTQYF.

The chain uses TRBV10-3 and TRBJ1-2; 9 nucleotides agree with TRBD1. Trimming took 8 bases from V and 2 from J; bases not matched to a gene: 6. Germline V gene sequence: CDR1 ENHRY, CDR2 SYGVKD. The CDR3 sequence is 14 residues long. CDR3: CAIGEQGANYGYTF. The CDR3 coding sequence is TGTGCCATCGGCGAACAGGGGGCAAACTATGGCTACACCTTC.

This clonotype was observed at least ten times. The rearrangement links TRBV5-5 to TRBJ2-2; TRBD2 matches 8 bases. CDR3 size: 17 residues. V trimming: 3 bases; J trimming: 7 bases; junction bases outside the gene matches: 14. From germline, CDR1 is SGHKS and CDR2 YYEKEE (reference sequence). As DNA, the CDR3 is TGTGCCAGCAGCTATCCTAAGTCAGGACTAGCAATCGGGGAGCTGTTTTTT. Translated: CASSYPKSGLAIGELFF.

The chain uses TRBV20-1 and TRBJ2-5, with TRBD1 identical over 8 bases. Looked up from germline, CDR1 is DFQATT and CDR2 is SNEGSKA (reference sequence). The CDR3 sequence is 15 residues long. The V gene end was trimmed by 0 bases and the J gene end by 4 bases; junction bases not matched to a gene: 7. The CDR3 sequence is CSARDLGTGGETQYF. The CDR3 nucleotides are TGCAGTGCTAGAGATTTGGGCACAGGGGGAGAGACCCAGTACTTC.

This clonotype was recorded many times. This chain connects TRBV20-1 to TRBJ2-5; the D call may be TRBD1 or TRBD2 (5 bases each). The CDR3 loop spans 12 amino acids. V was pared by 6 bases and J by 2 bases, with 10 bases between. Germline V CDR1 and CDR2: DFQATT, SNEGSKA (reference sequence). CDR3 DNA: TGCAGTGCCTGGGACGTACAAGAGACCCAGTACTTC. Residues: CSAWDVQETQYF.

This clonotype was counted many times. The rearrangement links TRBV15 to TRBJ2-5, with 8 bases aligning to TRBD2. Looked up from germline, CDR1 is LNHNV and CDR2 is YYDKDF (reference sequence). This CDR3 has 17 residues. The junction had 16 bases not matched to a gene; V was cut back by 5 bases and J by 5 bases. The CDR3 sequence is CATSSSVGRAGWETQYF. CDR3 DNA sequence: TGTGCCACCAGCTCTTCAGTCGGGAGGGCGGGTTGGGAGACCCAGTACTTC.

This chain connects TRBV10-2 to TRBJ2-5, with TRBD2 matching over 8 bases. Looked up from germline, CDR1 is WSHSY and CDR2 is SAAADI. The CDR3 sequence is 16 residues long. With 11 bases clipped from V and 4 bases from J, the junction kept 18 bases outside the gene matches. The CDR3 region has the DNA TGCGCCTCAGCACACCAAGCGGGAGATGGGGGAGAGACCCAGTACTTC. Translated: CASAHQAGDGGETQYF.

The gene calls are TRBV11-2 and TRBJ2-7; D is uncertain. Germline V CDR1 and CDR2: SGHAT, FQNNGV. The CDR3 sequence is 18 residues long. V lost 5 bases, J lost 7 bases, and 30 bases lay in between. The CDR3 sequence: CASSLHPYGRDPQWEQYF. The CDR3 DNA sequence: TGTGCCAGCAGCCTACACCCTTATGGTAGAGACCCCCAGTGGGAGCAGTACTTC.

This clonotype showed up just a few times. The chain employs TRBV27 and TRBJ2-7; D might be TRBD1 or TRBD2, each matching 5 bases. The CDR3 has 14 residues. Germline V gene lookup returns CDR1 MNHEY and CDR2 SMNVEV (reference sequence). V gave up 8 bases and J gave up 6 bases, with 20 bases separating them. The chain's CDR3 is CASQPGARVLEQYF. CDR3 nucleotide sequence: TGTGCCAGCCAGCCCGGGGCAAGAGTGCTCGAGCAGTACTTC.

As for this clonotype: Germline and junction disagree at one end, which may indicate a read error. CDR3 loop: CASSEIRGTETFF. The CDR3 bases are TGTGCCAGCAGCGAAATAAGGGGGACTGAAACTTTCTTT. V gene TRBV25-1 combines with J gene TRBJ1-1; TRBD1 is a possible D gene (6 bases). The CDR3 consists of 13 residues. Germline V lookup: CDR1 MGHDK, CDR2 SYGVNS.

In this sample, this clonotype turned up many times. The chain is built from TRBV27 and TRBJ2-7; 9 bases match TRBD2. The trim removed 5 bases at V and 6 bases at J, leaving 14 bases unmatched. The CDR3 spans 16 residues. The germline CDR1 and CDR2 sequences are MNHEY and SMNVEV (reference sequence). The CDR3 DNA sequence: TGTGCCAGCAGTCTCGTTAGCGGGAGCTTGTCTGGCGAGCAGTACTTC. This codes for CASSLVSGSLSGEQYF.

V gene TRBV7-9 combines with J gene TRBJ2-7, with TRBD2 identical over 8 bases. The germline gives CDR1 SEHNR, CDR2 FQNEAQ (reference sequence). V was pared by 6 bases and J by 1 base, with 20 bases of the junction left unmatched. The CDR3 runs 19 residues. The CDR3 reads CASSYPKRTLAGISYEQYF. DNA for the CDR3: TGTGCCAGCAGTTACCCCAAACGGACGCTAGCGGGTATTTCCTACGAGCAGTACTTC.

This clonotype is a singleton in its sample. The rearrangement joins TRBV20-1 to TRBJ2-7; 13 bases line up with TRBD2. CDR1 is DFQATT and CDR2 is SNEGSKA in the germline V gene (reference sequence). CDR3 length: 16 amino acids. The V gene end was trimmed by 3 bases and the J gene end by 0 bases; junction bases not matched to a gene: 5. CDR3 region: CSARPWTSGSSYEQYF. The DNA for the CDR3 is TGCAGTGCTAGGCCCTGGACTAGCGGGAGCTCCTACGAGCAGTACTTC.

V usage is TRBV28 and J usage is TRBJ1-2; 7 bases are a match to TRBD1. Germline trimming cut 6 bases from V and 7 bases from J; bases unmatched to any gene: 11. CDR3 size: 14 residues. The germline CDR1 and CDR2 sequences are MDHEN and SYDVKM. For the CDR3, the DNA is TGTGCCAGCAGCCAAGTGACAGGGAGTTTTGGCTACACCTTC. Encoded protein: CASSQVTGSFGYTF.